A single sample gave rise to the 30 T cell receptor beta chains below, sequenced in a study of T cell responses to AZD1222 COVID-19 vaccine. Libraries were prepared by immunoSEQ multiplex PCR; TCRdb keeps only in-frame clonotypes and omits some of them. The table has 72,000 or so clones, roughly 90% seen once. The sample was peripheral blood, taken on day 0 of AZD1222 vaccination. These receptors were obtained from an adult in good health.

The chain combines TRBV3-1 (or the pseudogene TRBV3-2) with TRBJ2-3; 7 nucleotides align to TRBD2. Trimming at V came to 0 bases and at J to 0 bases, leaving 18 bases not matched to a gene. The germline CDR1 and CDR2 sequences are LGHDT and YNNKEL (reference sequence). CDR3 length equals 21 residues. In DNA, the CDR3 is TGTGCCAGCAGCCAAGAGTGTGACTTTGGGAGGGAAGGAGGCAGCACAGATACGCAGTATTTT. This translates into CASSQECDFGREGGSTDTQYF.

This rearrangement joins TRBV10-3 to TRBJ1-3, with D hard to call. This CDR3 comprises 15 residues. The V and J ends lost 0 bases and 4 bases respectively, with 10 bases between them. The germline V gene encodes CDR1 ENHRY and CDR2 SYGVKD. The DNA of the CDR3 is TGTGCCATCAGTGAGTCTCTCGGGGTCGGAAACACCATATATTTT. It specifies CAISESLGVGNTIYF.

This chain connects TRBV19 to TRBJ1-5; 7 bases align to TRBD1. The ends lost 3 bases at V and 4 bases at J; junction bases unmatched: 3. This CDR3 spans 14 amino acids. Per germline, CDR1 LNHDA and CDR2 SQIVND (reference sequence). The chain's CDR3 is CASSMSGGNQPQHF. As DNA, the CDR3 is TGTGCCAGTAGTATGTCAGGGGGTAATCAGCCCCAGCATTTT.

The rearrangement uses TRBV28 and TRBJ1-6; tentatively, D is TRBD1 (6 bases). CDR1 and CDR2 (germline): MDHEN, SYDVKM. The CDR3 extends over 15 amino acids. Between the trimmed V and J ends, which lost 8 bases and 0 bases, there was a span of 11 bases. The CDR3 DNA reads TGTGCCAGCGGAAGAGGGGGCTCCTATAATTCACCCCTCCACTTT. Encoded protein: CASGRGGSYNSPLHF. Looking up the rest from reference TRBV28 and TRBJ1-6 gives the full variable domain: DVKVTQSSRYLVKRTGEKVFLECVQDMDHENMFWYRQDPGLGLRLIYFSYDVKMKEKGDIPEGYSVSREKKERFSLILESASTNQTSMYLCASGRGGSYNSPLHFGNGTRLTVT.

This rearrangement joins TRBV18 to TRBJ1-1; D perhaps matches TRBD1 (6 bases). The CDR3 sequence is 14 residues long. Between the trimmed V and J ends, which lost 8 bases and 1 base, there was a span of 14 bases. The germline V gene has CDR1 KGHSH and CDR2 LQKENI. CDR3 coding DNA: TGTGCCAGCACCCCGGGACACCCGAACACTGAAGCTTTCTTT. Translation: CASTPGHPNTEAFF.

The rearrangement uses TRBV9 and TRBJ1-3; TRBD1 aligns across 8 bases. The V and J ends lost 3 bases and 0 bases, in that order; junction bases with no gene match: 8. Per germline, CDR1 SGDLS and CDR2 YYNGEE. This CDR3 region has 17 residues. The CDR3 spells CASSARQGHRSGNTIYF. The DNA of the CDR3 is TGTGCCAGCAGCGCTCGACAGGGGCACCGCTCTGGAAACACCATATATTTT. Using reference TRBV9 and TRBJ1-3 for the parts outside the CDR3, the full variable domain is DSGVTQTPKHLITATGQRVTLRCSPRSGDLSVYWYQQSLDQGLQFLIQYYNGEERAKGNILERFSAQQFPDLHSELNLSSLELGDSALYFCASSARQGHRSGNTIYFGEGSWLTVV.

This rearrangement joins TRBV28 to TRBJ1-1; maybe TRBD1 (5 bases). Trimming removed 3 bases at V and 0 bases at J, with 8 bases between. The CDR3 is made up of 14 amino acids. Germline loops: CDR1 MDHEN, CDR2 SYDVKM. DNA for the CDR3: TGTGCCAGCAGTTTTAAAGGGGTGAACACTGAAGCTTTCTTT. This sequence encodes CASSFKGVNTEAFF.

The CDR3 nucleotides read TGTGCCAGCAGCTCCCCCAACCCAACTAGAGCGTGGTCCTACGAGCAGTACTTC. Residues: CASSSPNPTRAWSYEQYF. J is TRBJ2-7 and V is TRBV11-3, with D perhaps TRBD2 (5 bases). The CDR3 consists of 18 residues. Germline V gene data show CDR1 as SGHNT and CDR2 as YENEEA. Trimming removed 4 bases from V and 1 base from J, with 23 bases in between.

The V call is TRBV5-1, the J call TRBJ2-2; 8 bases align to TRBD1. The ends lost 4 bases at V and 7 bases at J; junction bases unmatched: 12. Germline CDR1 and CDR2: SGHRS and YFSETQ. There are 16 residues in the CDR3. For the CDR3, the DNA is TGCGCCAGCAGCCCGAGGACAGGGAAAGAAAACGGGGAGCTGTTTTTT. It codes for CASSPRTGKENGELFF.

This chain links TRBV5-1 with TRBJ2-3; 7 nucleotides match TRBD2. V trimming: 4 bases; J trimming: 0 bases; junction bases outside the gene matches: 8. The CDR3 spans 16 residues. Germline V CDR1 and CDR2: SGHRS, YFSETQ. CDR3 loop: CASSISGRPSTDTQYF. The CDR3 region has the DNA TGCGCCAGCAGCATCTCCGGGAGGCCGAGCACAGATACGCAGTATTTT. Full variable domain (rest looked up from reference TRBV5-1 and TRBJ2-3): KAGVTQTPRYLIKTRGQQVTLSCSPISGHRSVSWYQQTPGQGLQFLFEYFSETQRNKGNFPGRFSGRQFSNSRSEMNVSTLELGDSALYLCASSISGRPSTDTQYFGPGTRLTVL.

This rearrangement joins TRBV28 to TRBJ2-7; no clear D gene. Per the germline V gene, CDR1 is MDHEN and CDR2 is SYDVKM. This CDR3 comprises 12 residues. The ends were cut back, 3 bases at V and 3 bases at J, with 6 bases in the middle. CDR3 residues: CASSLGVYEQYF. The CDR3 nucleotides read TGTGCCAGCAGTTTGGGCGTCTACGAGCAGTACTTC.

The rearrangement links TRBV18 to TRBJ1-2; maybe TRBD1 (5 bases). The CDR3 contains 15 residues. Per germline, CDR1 KGHSH and CDR2 LQKENI. V gave up 3 bases and J gave up 3 bases, with 14 bases separating them. CDR3 amino acids: CASSPAGSVDYGYTF. The CDR3 DNA reads as TGTGCCAGCTCACCCGCAGGGTCGGTGGACTATGGCTACACCTTC.

The rearrangement uses TRBV4-1 and TRBJ2-7, with D possibly TRBD2 on 5 matching bases. V lost 0 bases, J lost 13 bases, and 22 bases lay in between. This CDR3 is built from 15 residues. Germline-derived CDR1 and CDR2 are MGHRA and YSYEKL. The CDR3 sequence is CASSQERVPGLNPYF. The CDR3 nucleotides are TGCGCCAGCAGCCAAGAAAGAGTGCCCGGACTCAATCCTTACTTC.

The rearrangement joins TRBV19 to TRBJ2-7, with 8 nucleotides matching TRBD1. The junction had 5 bases not matched to a gene; V was cut back by 1 base and J by 6 bases. The CDR3 is 14 amino acids. CDR1 and CDR2 (germline): LNHDA, SQIVND (reference sequence). The CDR3 sequence is CASSIGDRGAEQYF. The CDR3 DNA follows: TGTGCCAGTAGTATAGGTGACAGGGGAGCCGAGCAGTACTTC.

The rearrangement joins TRBV28 to TRBJ1-2; the D gene is possibly TRBD1 (5 bases). The CDR3 has 15 residues. Per germline, CDR1 MDHEN and CDR2 SYDVKM. Trimming left V 3 bases short and J 6 bases short, with 17 bases between. The CDR3 sequence is CASSFHDGGDDGYTF. CDR3 bases: TGTGCCAGCAGTTTCCATGACGGAGGGGACGATGGCTACACCTTC.

The genes are TRBV21-1 and TRBJ1-6. TRBV21-1 is an annotated pseudogene. The CDR3 extends over 15 amino acids. The chain's CDR3 is CASLDGDLYNSPLHF. The CDR3 DNA follows: TGTGCCAGCTTGGACGGAGACCTCTATAATTCACCCCTCCACTTT.

The chain is built from TRBV7-9 and TRBJ2-2, with D unclear. The CDR3 length is 13 residues. In germline, CDR1 is SEHNR, CDR2 FQNEAQ (reference sequence). V was trimmed by 2 bases and J by 2 bases, leaving 3 bases between them. The CDR3 sequence: CASSLLNTGELFF. The CDR3 DNA reads as TGTGCCAGCAGCTTACTCAACACCGGGGAGCTGTTTTTT.

The chain employs TRBV18 and TRBJ1-1; no firm D call. The CDR3 consists of 15 residues. In germline, CDR1 is KGHSH, CDR2 LQKENI. V was clipped by 1 base and J by 0 bases, with 9 bases between them. CDR3 region: CASSPRLQMNTEAFF. The CDR3, as DNA: TGTGCCAGCTCACCACGCCTACAGATGAACACTGAAGCTTTCTTT.

V usage is TRBV7-7 and J usage is TRBJ2-3; D is undetermined. Germline values: CDR1 SSHAT, CDR2 FNYEAQ (reference sequence). The CDR3 is made up of 13 amino acids. Trimming left V 5 bases short and J 0 bases short, with 6 bases between. In nucleotides, the CDR3 is TGTGCCAGCAGCCTGGACAGCACAGATACGCAGTATTTT. This gives the protein CASSLDSTDTQYF.

V is TRBV6-5 and J is TRBJ2-7; 7 nucleotides match TRBD1. V was pared by 5 bases and J by 5 bases, with 6 bases of the junction left unmatched. This CDR3 is 13 amino acids long. Germline V gene sequence: CDR1 MNHEY, CDR2 SVGAGI. The CDR3 sequence is CASSLDRSDEQYF. DNA for the CDR3: TGTGCCAGCAGTCTGGACAGGTCGGACGAGCAGTACTTC.

This sequence joins TRBV10-3 and TRBJ2-3; possible D gene TRBD1, 5 bases. Trimming shortened V by 3 bases and J by 4 bases, and 23 bases separated the two germline ends. The germline V gene has CDR1 ENHRY and CDR2 SYGVKD. There are 18 residues in the CDR3. The CDR3 DNA follows: TGTGCCATCAGTGATGTGGCAGGGAAGGAACTTGGGGCAGATACGCAGTATTTT. Protein product: CAISDVAGKELGADTQYF.

The chain recombines TRBV19 with TRBJ1-1; no definite D call. Germline CDR1 is LNHDA and CDR2 is SQIVND (reference sequence). V gave up 5 bases and J gave up 5 bases, with 18 bases separating them. The CDR3 contains 15 residues. CDR3 sequence reads: CASSVLGGQNTEAFF. In nucleotides, the CDR3 is TGTGCCAGTAGTGTGTTAGGAGGGCAAAATACTGAAGCTTTCTTT.

The rearrangement links TRBV24-1 to TRBJ2-3; TRBD2 aligns across 9 bases. The germline gives CDR1 KGHDR, CDR2 SFDVKD. V trimming: 10 bases; J trimming: 2 bases; junction bases outside the gene matches: 6. This CDR3 region has 14 residues. In DNA form, the CDR3 reads TGTGCCACGGCTAGCGGGATATTCACAGATACGCAGTATTTT. Translating gives CATASGIFTDTQYF.

The rearrangement joins TRBV14 to TRBJ1-4, with D perhaps matching TRBD1 (5 bases). The CDR3 is 14 amino acids. The V gene lost 0 bases and the J gene lost 10 bases, with 12 bases spanning the gap. From germline, CDR1 is SGHDN and CDR2 FVKESK. The CDR3 sequence: CASSQDQWGGKLFF. The CDR3 bases are TGTGCCAGCAGCCAAGATCAATGGGGGGGAAAACTGTTTTTT.

This chain connects TRBV9 to TRBJ1-3; tentatively, D is TRBD1 (6 bases). V lost 4 bases and J lost 4, with 18 bases in between. CDR1 is SGDLS and CDR2 is YYNGEE in the germline V gene. CDR3 length: 16 residues. As DNA, the CDR3 is TGTGCCAGCAGCTGGGGCGTGGACAGTCAGGGAAACACCATATATTTT. This gives the protein CASSWGVDSQGNTIYF.

This rearrangement joins TRBV11-3 to TRBJ2-5, with TRBD1 as a possible D gene (7 bases). V was cut by 5 bases and J by 4 bases, with 14 bases left in between. This CDR3 contains 14 residues. Germline values: CDR1 SGHNT, CDR2 YENEEA. The chain's CDR3 is CASSPARGAETQYF. The DNA of the CDR3 is TGTGCCAGCAGCCCAGCCAGGGGGGCAGAGACCCAGTACTTC.

The V call is TRBV6-5, the J call TRBJ1-1; TRBD1 aligns across 7 bases. The CDR3 extends over 14 amino acids. Losses at the gene ends were 6 bases for V and 5 bases for J; bases not matched to a gene: 9. Germline V lookup: CDR1 MNHEY, CDR2 SVGAGI. The CDR3 DNA is TGTGCCAGCAGGGGGGAGGGGGCGGGAACTGAAGCTTTCTTT. Translating gives CASRGEGAGTEAFF.

This clone showed up just a few times. V and J are TRBV20-1 and TRBJ2-5; D is ambiguous. The V gene lost 5 bases and the J gene lost 5 bases, with 6 bases spanning the gap. Per the germline V gene, CDR1 is DFQATT and CDR2 is SNEGSKA (reference sequence). The CDR3 consists of 10 residues. DNA for the CDR3: TGCAGTGCTCCTTATGAGACCCAGTACTTC. As protein: CSAPYETQYF.

The J gene is TRBJ2-1, the V gene TRBV2, with 10 bases identical to TRBD2. The V gene end was trimmed by 9 bases and the J gene end by 6 bases; junction bases not matched to a gene: 2. CDR1 is SNHLY, CDR2 FYNNEI, per germline. The CDR3 sequence is 12 residues long. CDR3 amino acids: CARGTSANEQFF. CDR3 DNA: TGTGCCAGAGGGACTAGCGCCAATGAGCAGTTCTTC.

The chain joins TRBV11-3 to TRBJ2-3; D is ambiguous. Looked up from germline, CDR1 is SGHNT and CDR2 is YENEEA. The germline V and J ends were trimmed by 5 bases and 11 bases, with 8 bases remaining between them. The CDR3 spans 10 residues. CDR3: CASSQEQQYF. CDR3 in DNA: TGTGCCAGCAGCCAGGAACAGCAGTATTTT.